The clone carrying this T cell receptor beta chain was detected a few times. Its cognate antigen is unknown. TCRdb ran MiXCR on the reads and lists one entry per CDR3 protein. The sample shows around 200,000 distinct CDR3 sequences, approximately 18% of them seen only once. This entry belongs to a study of T cell repertoires in cytomegalovirus infection. Turning to the study itself: From public TCR beta signatures came an indication of both CMV infection and matching HLA type.

Notes on the study in general: The ex vivo response showed dominance by HLA-C-restricted CMV-specific TCR beta clonotypes. Identification of carriers of CMV plus the relevant HLA was achieved through cumulative public TCR beta family frequency.

The CDR3 is 17 amino acids. With V trimmed by 3 bases and J by 0 bases, 11 bases remained unmatched. The germline CDR1 and CDR2 sequences are SQVTM and ANQGSEA. The chain couples TRBV29-1 to TRBJ2-1, with 7 positions matching TRBD1. The specimen sequenced was CD8+ T cells from PBMCs. The TCR sequence derives from a human donor in good health (CMV status not recorded). Some clones in this sample may be carry-over from other donors' samples. The CDR3 is CSVDSLGQESSYNEQFF. The DNA of the CDR3 is TGCAGCGTTGACAGCTTAGGACAGGAGAGCTCCTACAATGAGCAGTTCTTC.